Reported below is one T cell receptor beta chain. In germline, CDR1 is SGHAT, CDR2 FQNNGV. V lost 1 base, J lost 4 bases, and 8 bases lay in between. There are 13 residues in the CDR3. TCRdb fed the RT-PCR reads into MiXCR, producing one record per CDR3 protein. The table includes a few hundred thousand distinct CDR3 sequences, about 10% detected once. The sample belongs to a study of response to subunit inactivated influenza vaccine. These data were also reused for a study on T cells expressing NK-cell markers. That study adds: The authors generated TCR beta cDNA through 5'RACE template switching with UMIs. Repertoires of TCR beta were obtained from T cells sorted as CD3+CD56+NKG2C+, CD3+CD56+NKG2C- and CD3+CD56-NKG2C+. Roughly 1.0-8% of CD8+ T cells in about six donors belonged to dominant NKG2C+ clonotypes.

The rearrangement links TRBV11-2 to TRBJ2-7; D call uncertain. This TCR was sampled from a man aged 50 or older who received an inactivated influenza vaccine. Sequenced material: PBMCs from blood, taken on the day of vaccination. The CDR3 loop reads CASSLVHQYEQYF. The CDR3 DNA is TGTGCCAGCAGCTTAGTCCATCAATACGAGCAGTACTTC.